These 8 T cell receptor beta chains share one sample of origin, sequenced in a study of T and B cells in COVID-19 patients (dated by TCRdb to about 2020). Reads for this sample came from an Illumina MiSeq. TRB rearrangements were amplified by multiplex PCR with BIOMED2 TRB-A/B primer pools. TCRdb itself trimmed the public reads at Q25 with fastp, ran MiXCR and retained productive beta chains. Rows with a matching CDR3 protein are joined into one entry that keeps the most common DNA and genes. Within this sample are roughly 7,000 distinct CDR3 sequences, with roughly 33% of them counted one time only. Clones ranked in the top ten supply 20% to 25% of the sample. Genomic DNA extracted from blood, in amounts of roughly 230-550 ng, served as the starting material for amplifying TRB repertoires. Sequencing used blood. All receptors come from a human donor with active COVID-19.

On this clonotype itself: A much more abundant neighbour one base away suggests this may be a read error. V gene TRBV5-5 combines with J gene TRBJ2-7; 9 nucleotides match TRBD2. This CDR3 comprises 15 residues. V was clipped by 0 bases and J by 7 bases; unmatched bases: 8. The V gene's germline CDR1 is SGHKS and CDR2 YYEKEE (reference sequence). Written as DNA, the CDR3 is TGTGCCAGCAGCTTGGTTTCTAGCGGGGTCAATGAGCAGTACTTC. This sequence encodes CASSLVSSGVNEQYF. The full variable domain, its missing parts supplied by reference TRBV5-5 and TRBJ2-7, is DAGVTQSPTHLIKTRGQQVTLRCSPISGHKSVSWYQQVLGQGPQFIFQYYEKEERGRGNFPDRFSARQFPNYSSELNVNALLLGDSALYLCASSLVSSGVNEQYFGPGTRLTVT.

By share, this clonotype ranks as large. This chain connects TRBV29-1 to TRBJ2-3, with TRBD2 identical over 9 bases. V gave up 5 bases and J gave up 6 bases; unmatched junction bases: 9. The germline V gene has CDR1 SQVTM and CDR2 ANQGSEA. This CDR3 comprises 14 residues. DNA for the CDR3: TGCAGCGTTCGTTGGCGGGGGGGTAGTGATACGCAGTATTTT. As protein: CSVRWRGGSDTQYF.

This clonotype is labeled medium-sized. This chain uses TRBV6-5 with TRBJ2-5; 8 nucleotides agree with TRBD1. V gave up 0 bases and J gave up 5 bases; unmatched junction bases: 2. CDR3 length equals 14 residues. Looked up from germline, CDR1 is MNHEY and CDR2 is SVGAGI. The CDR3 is CASSYSTGEETQYF. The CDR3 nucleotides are TGTGCCAGCAGTTACTCGACAGGGGAGGAGACCCAGTACTTC.

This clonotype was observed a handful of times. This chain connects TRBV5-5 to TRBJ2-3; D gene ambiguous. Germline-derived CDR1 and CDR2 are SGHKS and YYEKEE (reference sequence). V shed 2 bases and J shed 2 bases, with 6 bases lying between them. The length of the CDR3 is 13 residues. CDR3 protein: CASSFFTTDTQYF. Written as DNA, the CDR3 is TGTGCCAGCAGCTTTTTCACCACAGATACGCAGTATTTT.

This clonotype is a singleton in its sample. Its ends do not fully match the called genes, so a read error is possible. The CDR3 loop reads CAISEYDPRDGYNEQFF. CDR3 nucleotides: TGTGCCATCAGTGAGTACGACCCACGGGACGGCTACAATGAGCAGTTCTTC. The rearrangement links TRBV12-3 or TRBV12-4 to TRBJ2-1; D possibly matches TRBD1 or TRBD2 (5 bases each). This CDR3 contains 17 residues.

The CDR3, as DNA: TGTGCCACCAGTGAGGGGGGCCTGGACACTGAAGCTTTCTTT. Translated: CATSEGGLDTEAFF. The chain uses TRBV24-1 and TRBJ1-1; maybe TRBD1 (6 bases). This CDR3 region has 14 residues. V lost 4 bases and J 3 bases, leaving 11 bases between the germline ends. Germline loops: CDR1 KGHDR, CDR2 SFDVKD.

CDR3 residues: CASSYRGPEAFF. The CDR3, as DNA: TGTGCCAGTAGTTACAGGGGACCTGAAGCTTTCTTT. The chain uses TRBV19 and TRBJ1-1; 7 bases map to TRBD1. With V trimmed by 5 bases and J by 6 bases, 3 bases remained unmatched. Per the germline V gene, CDR1 is LNHDA and CDR2 is SQIVND (reference sequence). This CDR3 spans 12 amino acids.

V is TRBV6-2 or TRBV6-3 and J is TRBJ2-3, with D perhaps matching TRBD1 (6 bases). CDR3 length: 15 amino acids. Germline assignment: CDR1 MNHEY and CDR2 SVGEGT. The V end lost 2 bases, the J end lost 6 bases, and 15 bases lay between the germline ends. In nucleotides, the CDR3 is TGTGCCAGCAGTTACACAGGGACGGGATTTGATACGCAGTATTTT. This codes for CASSYTGTGFDTQYF.